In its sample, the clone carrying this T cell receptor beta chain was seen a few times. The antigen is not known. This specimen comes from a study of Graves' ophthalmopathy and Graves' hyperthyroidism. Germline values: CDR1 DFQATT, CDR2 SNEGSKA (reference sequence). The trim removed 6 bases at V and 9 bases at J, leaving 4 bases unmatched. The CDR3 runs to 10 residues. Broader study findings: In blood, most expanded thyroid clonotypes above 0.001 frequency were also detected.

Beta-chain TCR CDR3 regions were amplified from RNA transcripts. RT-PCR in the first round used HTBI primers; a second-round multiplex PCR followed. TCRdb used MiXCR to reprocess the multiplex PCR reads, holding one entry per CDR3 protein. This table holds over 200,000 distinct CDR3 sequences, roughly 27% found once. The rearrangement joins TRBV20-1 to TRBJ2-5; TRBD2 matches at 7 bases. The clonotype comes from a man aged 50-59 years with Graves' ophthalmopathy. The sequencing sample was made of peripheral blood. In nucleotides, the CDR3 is TGCAGTGCGATTCGGGAGGCCCAGTACTTC. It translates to CSAIREAQYF.